This entry is about one TCR beta chain. Its antigen is still unknown. The source of the sample is a study of cytomegalovirus exposure and HLA in healthy donors. V lost 4 bases, J lost 2 bases, and 7 bases stayed unmatched. The CDR3 runs to 14 residues. Germline loops: CDR1 GTSNPN, CDR2 SVGIG (reference sequence). The PCR was carried out with 60 Vbeta primers and 13 Jbeta primers. TCRdb's table, derived via immunoSEQ multiplex PCR, lists solely in-frame clones and lacks some. Here the sample spans around 170,000 clones, around 79% being singletons. Whole-study results and caveats: It was reported in a later analysis that an Asian-associated ancestry cluster showed fewer N-insertions than the approximately 700-donor mean. Highly shared variants forming one cluster were likely a sequencing artifact. Association with HLA alleles at 0.05 false discovery rate was found for around 15,000 TCR beta sequences in a later analysis. Exclusion as indistinguishable affected some V segments, including TRBV6-2 and TRBV6-3.

This receptor was identified in a woman between 40 and 55 years old in good health and CMV-seronegative. Sequenced input: PBMCs. V usage is TRBV30 and J usage is TRBJ2-7; 8 bases match TRBD2. The chain's CDR3 is CAWTPGLGPYEQYF. In nucleotides, the CDR3 is TGTGCCTGGACTCCGGGACTAGGGCCCTACGAGCAGTACTTC.